This T cell receptor beta chain was obtained from a study of cytomegalovirus exposure and HLA in healthy donors. Findings and caveats of the study: Per published reports, the classifier diagnosed cytomegalovirus status with high specificity and sensitivity.

V lost 3 bases and J 0 bases, leaving 14 bases between the germline ends. The CDR3 contains 16 residues. The germline V gene has CDR1 PRHDT and CDR2 FYEKMQ (reference sequence). A word on this clone: Antigen: not known.

PCR primers comprised 60 Vbeta and 13 Jbeta primers. The table came from immunoSEQ multiplex PCR; TCRdb's copy has only in-frame clones and leaves some out. The data hold about 150,000 clones, with 55% to 70% observed a single time. The chain couples TRBV13 to TRBJ1-2; D is unresolved. The source of this sequence is a woman under 40 in good health and CMV-seropositive. The material sequenced was PBMCs. The CDR3 reads CASSFASAGPNYGYTF. CDR3 bases: TGTGCCAGCAGCTTTGCTTCGGCAGGCCCTAACTATGGCTACACCTTC.